These 32 T cell receptor beta chains share one sample of origin, sequenced in a study of T cells in Graves' hyperthyroidism and ophthalmopathy. Amplification of TCR beta CDR3 regions was performed using RNA transcripts as template. HTBI primers drove first-round RT-PCR of the TCR CDR3. TCRdb re-derived calls from the multiplex PCR reads in MiXCR, one entry per CDR3 protein. The sample holds about 660,000 distinct CDR3 sequences; 45% are singletons and the top ten take 7% to 7.5%. The sequenced material came from peripheral blood or thyroid tissue (not recorded which). These receptors all stem from an adult man with Graves' disease, either hyperthyroidism or ophthalmopathy (not recorded which).

This clonotype was seen ten or more times. The rearrangement uses TRBV7-9 and TRBJ1-4; no definite D call. Trimming cost V 3 bases and J 10 bases, with 9 bases left between them. Germline CDR1 reads SEHNR; CDR2 reads FQNEAQ (reference sequence). The CDR3 consists of 12 residues. The CDR3 region is CASSFVGLKLFF. Written as DNA, the CDR3 is TGTGCCAGCAGCTTCGTGGGCCTAAAACTGTTTTTT.

The chain has TRBV29-1 and TRBJ1-1; the D is unclear. The germline V and J ends were trimmed by 8 bases and 6 bases, with 13 bases remaining between them. Germline V gene data show CDR1 as SQVTM and CDR2 as ANQGSEA. The CDR3 runs 11 residues. Here the CDR3 reads CSPGESAEAFF. The DNA for the CDR3 is TGCAGCCCAGGCGAGTCGGCTGAAGCTTTCTTT.

In regard to this clonotype: An end of the junction does not agree with germline; a read error may underlie this. V and J are TRBV15 and TRBJ1-1; 7 bases are a match to TRBD1. Germline V gene sequence: CDR1 LNHNV, CDR2 YYDKDF (reference sequence). The length of the CDR3 is 13 residues. CDR3 bases: TGTGCCACCAGCACCGGACAGGCCCCTGAAGCTTCCTTT. Translating gives CATSTGQAPEASF.

The chain employs TRBV25-1 and TRBJ1-4; D is ambiguous. V was clipped by 6 bases and J by 5 bases, with 10 bases between them. The CDR3 has 13 residues. Germline V gives CDR1 MGHDK, CDR2 SYGVNS. The CDR3 reads CASRSGENEKLFF. The CDR3 region has the DNA TGTGCCAGCAGGTCAGGAGAGAATGAAAAACTGTTTTTT.

This clonotype was seen a few times. The V and J genes are TRBV29-1 and TRBJ1-4; D uncertain. The CDR3 runs to 14 residues. The V end was cut by 2 bases, the J end by 5 bases, with 12 bases between. Germline V gives CDR1 SQVTM, CDR2 ANQGSEA. For the CDR3, the DNA is TGCAGCGTTGAATTTGTCAAGACGAATGAAAAACTGTTTTTT. This encodes CSVEFVKTNEKLFF.

A word on this clonotype: A single base separates this from a much larger clone, so it may be a read error. The rearrangement joins TRBV19 to TRBJ2-2, with D perhaps TRBD2 (5 bases). Germline CDR1 is LNHDA and CDR2 is SQIVND (reference sequence). There are 14 residues in the CDR3. The CDR3 sequence: CASTVATNTGELVF. The CDR3 coding sequence is TGTGCCAGTACAGTAGCGACGAACACCGGGGAGCTGGTTTTT.

In this sample, this clonotype turned up a few times. This chain links TRBV3-1 with TRBJ1-2, with D uncertain. Trimming took 0 bases from V and 6 from J, leaving 17 bases between them. CDR3 length: 16 residues. CDR1 is LGHDT and CDR2 is YNNKEL in the germline V gene (reference sequence). CDR3 in amino acids: CASSQDRVLTRDGYTF. The CDR3 region has the DNA TGTGCCAGCAGCCAAGATCGCGTCCTTACAAGGGATGGCTACACCTTC.

This clonotype was seen a few times. The chain combines TRBV7-9 with TRBJ2-7, with TRBD2 as a possible D gene (6 bases). V lost 2 bases and J lost 4, with 18 bases in between. Germline assignment: CDR1 SEHNR and CDR2 FQNEAQ (reference sequence). The CDR3 is 16 amino acids. The CDR3 DNA reads TGTGCCAGCAGCTTAAACTTGGGACGGGGGAGATACGAGCAGTACTTC. This codes for CASSLNLGRGRYEQYF. The whole variable domain, filled in from reference TRBV7-9 and TRBJ2-7, reads DTGVSQNPRHKITKRGQNVTFRCDPISEHNRLYWYRQTLGQGPEFLTYFQNEAQLEKSRLLSDRFSAERPKGSFSTLEIQRTEQGDSAMYLCASSLNLGRGRYEQYFGPGTRLTVT.

Only a few counts were recorded for this clonotype. This chain joins TRBV20-1 and TRBJ2-7, with 12 bases that match TRBD2. The CDR3 covers 18 residues. CDR1 is DFQATT and CDR2 is SNEGSKA in the germline V gene (reference sequence). V dropped 0 bases and J dropped 4; count of bases not matched to a gene: 13. The DNA of the CDR3 is TGCAGTGCTAGAGATCTCGGGCCTAGCGGGGGGGCGGTTTACGAGCAGTACTTC. Encoded protein: CSARDLGPSGGAVYEQYF.

This clonotype was detected many times. The chain couples TRBV7-2 to TRBJ2-5; 10 bases match TRBD2. CDR1 and CDR2 from the germline V gene are SGHTA and FQGNSA. This CDR3 has 17 amino acids. The V gene end was trimmed by 1 base and the J gene end by 0 bases; junction bases not matched to a gene: 5. The CDR3 region is CASSLGLAGVYQETQYF. CDR3 sequence (DNA): TGTGCCAGCAGCTTAGGTCTAGCGGGAGTGTACCAAGAGACCCAGTACTTC.

Comments on this clonotype: At one end the junction does not follow the germline gene, possibly because of a read error. CDR3 sequence reads: CATSRDRAGPLYEQCF. CDR3 sequence (DNA): TGTGCCACCAGCAGAGATAGGGCAGGGCCACTTTACGAGCAGTGCTTC. The chain carries TRBV15 and TRBJ2-7, with D possibly matching TRBD1 (5 bases). Germline CDR1 is LNHNV and CDR2 is YYDKDF (reference sequence). This CDR3 is built from 16 residues.

The CDR3 spells CSVVRDRGFGNTIYF. The CDR3 coding sequence is TGCAGCGTTGTGAGGGACCGGGGATTTGGAAACACCATATATTTT. This chain connects TRBV29-1 to TRBJ1-3, with D perhaps matching TRBD1 (5 bases). The V and J ends lost 4 bases and 3 bases respectively, with 16 bases between them. The CDR3 runs to 15 residues. Germline V gene lookup returns CDR1 SQVTM and CDR2 ANQGSEA. The entire variable domain, with the rest obtained from reference TRBV29-1 and TRBJ1-3, is as follows: SAVISQKPSRDICQRGTSLTIQCQVDSQVTMMFWYRQQPGQSLTLIATANQGSEATYESGFVIDKFPISRPNLTFSTLTVSNMSPEDSSIYLCSVVRDRGFGNTIYFGEGSWLTVV.

This clonotype was observed many times. The V call is TRBV14, the J call TRBJ1-2; D gene uncertain. The CDR3 runs to 12 residues. CDR1 SGHDN and CDR2 FVKESK come from the germline V gene. V was pared by 4 bases and J by 5 bases, with 8 bases between. The CDR3 DNA sequence: TGTGCCAGCAGCCCTTCGGGGTATGGCTACACCTTC. It encodes CASSPSGYGYTF.

Concerning this clonotype itself: As the CDR3 is not closed by the conserved phenylalanine or tryptophan, this likely results from a read error. Because the CDR3's place on the DNA is in doubt, the DNA is left out and the CDR3 is given as listed by TCRdb. This rearrangement joins TRBV29-1 to TRBJ1-1. Counting both end residues, the CDR3 totals 9 amino acids. Germline loops: CDR1 SQVTM, CDR2 ANQGSEA. The CDR3 sequence is CSAGGELNY.

The chain is built from TRBV7-2 and TRBJ2-7, with D possibly being TRBD2 (7 bases). Germline V lookup: CDR1 SGHTA, CDR2 FQGNSA. This CDR3 comprises 16 residues. Trimming took 1 base from V and 4 from J, leaving 17 bases between them. The CDR3 bases are TGTGCCAGCAGCTTAGGTCCCGGGGGGCGCGGATACGAGCAGTACTTC. Translating it yields CASSLGPGGRGYEQYF.

The rearrangement uses TRBV29-1 and TRBJ1-1; TRBD1 aligns across 8 bases. Looked up from germline, CDR1 is SQVTM and CDR2 is ANQGSEA. Losses at the gene ends were 8 bases for V and 3 bases for J; bases not matched to a gene: 8. This CDR3 has 13 amino acids. The DNA for the CDR3 is TGCAGCTTAGGGCAGGGGGCTGACACTGAAGCTTTCTTT. Its protein product is CSLGQGADTEAFF.

This clonotype was counted ten times or more. This rearrangement joins TRBV7-9 to TRBJ1-3; unclear D gene. V was trimmed by 6 bases and J by 0 bases, leaving 12 bases between them. Germline V gene lookup returns CDR1 SEHNR and CDR2 FQNEAQ (reference sequence). This CDR3 is 15 amino acids long. CDR3 nucleotides: TGTGCCAGCAGTTCGACGGACCGCTCTGGAAACACCATATATTTT. This gives the protein CASSSTDRSGNTIYF.

The V and J genes are TRBV10-3 and TRBJ1-5; D not resolved. CDR1 is ENHRY and CDR2 is SYGVKD in the germline V gene. Trimming took 4 bases from V and 0 from J, leaving 10 bases between them. This CDR3 has 15 residues. CDR3 amino acids: CAISATGNSNQPQHF. The CDR3 coding sequence is TGTGCCATCAGTGCTACCGGGAATAGCAATCAGCCCCAGCATTTT.

This clonotype was counted many times. The rearrangement links TRBV2 to TRBJ2-7; D might be TRBD2 (5 bases). CDR3 length equals 14 residues. The germline V gene has CDR1 SNHLY and CDR2 FYNNEI. V was shortened by 8 bases and J by 0 bases, with 14 bases between the two germline ends. CDR3: CASLPTEGSYEQYF. CDR3 in DNA: TGTGCCAGCCTCCCAACCGAGGGCTCCTACGAGCAGTACTTC.

This clonotype has a count of ten or more. V gene TRBV29-1 combines with J gene TRBJ1-6; D gene unclear. This CDR3 has 12 amino acids. Germline V gene lookup returns CDR1 SQVTM and CDR2 ANQGSEA. With 4 bases removed from V and 4 bases from J, the gap between germline ends came to 5 bases. CDR3 in amino acids: CSVGEYNSPLHF. CDR3 DNA sequence: TGCAGCGTTGGGGAATATAATTCACCCCTCCACTTT.

Many counts were recorded for this clonotype. This chain joins TRBV2 and TRBJ1-6; D not certain. Germline-derived CDR1 and CDR2 are SNHLY and FYNNEI. The CDR3 is 13 amino acids. Between the trimmed V and J ends, which lost 8 bases and 0 bases, there was a span of 5 bases. CDR3 sequence reads: CASHRSYNSPLHF. DNA for the CDR3: TGTGCCAGCCATCGCTCCTATAATTCACCCCTCCACTTT.

This chain links TRBV29-1 with TRBJ1-1; TRBD1 matches at 9 bases. The V gene end was trimmed by 6 bases and the J gene end by 3 bases; junction bases not matched to a gene: 14. There are 16 residues in the CDR3. Germline values: CDR1 SQVTM, CDR2 ANQGSEA. This CDR3 reads CSVRTGVGPGDTEAFF. The CDR3 region has the DNA TGCAGCGTCAGGACAGGGGTGGGACCAGGGGACACTGAAGCTTTCTTT.

In its sample, this clonotype was seen many times. The chain carries TRBV5-4 and TRBJ1-4, with 7 bases that match TRBD1. The length of the CDR3 is 15 residues. CDR1 is SGHNT, CDR2 YYREEE, per germline (reference sequence). The ends lost 3 bases at V and 0 bases at J; junction bases unmatched: 2. This chain's CDR3 is CASSSTGATNEKLFF. The CDR3 nucleotides are TGTGCCAGCAGCTCCACAGGGGCAACTAATGAAAAACTGTTTTTT.

This clonotype was seen repeatedly, ten times or more. The V gene is TRBV19, the J gene TRBJ1-5; maybe TRBD1 (6 bases). Germline V gene lookup returns CDR1 LNHDA and CDR2 SQIVND (reference sequence). This CDR3 has 13 residues. V was cut by 2 bases and J by 4 bases, with 6 bases left in between. DNA of the CDR3: TGTGCCAGTAGTATAAGGGGGAATCAGCCCCAGCATTTT. As protein: CASSIRGNQPQHF.

The chain couples TRBV5-1 to TRBJ1-4, with TRBD1 identical over 8 bases. Trimming took 0 bases from V and 4 from J; bases not matched to a gene: 8. The CDR3 contains 17 residues. The V gene's germline CDR1 is SGHRS and CDR2 YFSETQ. CDR3 residues: CASSLGQGKLLNEKLFF. CDR3 nucleotides: TGCGCCAGCAGCTTGGGACAGGGGAAGTTGCTTAATGAAAAACTGTTTTTT.

This chain uses TRBV7-8 with TRBJ1-5; 10 positions match TRBD1. Germline lookup yields CDR1 SGHVS and CDR2 FQNEAQ. With 5 bases clipped from V and 0 bases from J, the junction kept 7 bases outside the gene matches. CDR3 length equals 17 residues. The CDR3 DNA reads TGTGCCAGCAGCCGGGACAGGGGCGATTATAGCAATCAGCCCCAGCATTTT. Translating it yields CASSRDRGDYSNQPQHF.

This clonotype appeared a few times. The chain uses TRBV9 and TRBJ1-1; TRBD1 is a possible D gene (5 bases). The V and J ends lost 0 bases and 0 bases respectively, with 15 bases between them. This CDR3 comprises 17 residues. The germline CDR1 and CDR2 sequences are SGDLS and YYNGEE. CDR3 residues: CASSVGIGTAMNTEAFF. In DNA, the CDR3 is TGTGCCAGCAGCGTAGGAATAGGGACTGCTATGAACACTGAAGCTTTCTTT.

J is TRBJ2-7 and V is TRBV29-1, with a possible D match to TRBD1 (6 bases). V lost 7 bases to trimming and J lost 2 bases, with 9 bases between them. The length of the CDR3 is 11 residues. CDR1 and CDR2 from the germline V gene are SQVTM and ANQGSEA. The CDR3 region has the DNA TGCAGCGGAAGGGGGACCTACGAGCAGTACTTC. This encodes CSGRGTYEQYF.

The CDR3 here is CASSRGMTEAFF. The CDR3 DNA reads TGTGCCAGCAGCCGTGGAATGACTGAAGCTTTCTTT. The chain recombines TRBV7-8 with TRBJ1-1; D ambiguous. The CDR3 sequence is 12 residues long. Germline V gene data show CDR1 as SGHVS and CDR2 as FQNEAQ. Trimming cost V 5 bases and J 5 bases, with 9 bases left between them.

Ten or more counts support this clonotype. The rearrangement links TRBV29-1 to TRBJ1-2; TRBD1 agrees at 7 bases. Germline V CDR1 and CDR2: SQVTM, ANQGSEA. There are 13 residues in the CDR3. Germline trimming cut 5 bases from V and 8 bases from J; bases unmatched to any gene: 11. CDR3 protein: CSVSGTVPGGYTF. Here the CDR3 DNA reads TGCAGCGTTTCCGGGACAGTACCTGGCGGCTACACCTTC.

Comments on this clonotype: A read error is likely, as this CDR3 ends without the conserved phenylalanine or tryptophan. The limits of the CDR3 on the DNA are not certain, so only TCRdb's listed CDR3 is given. V usage is TRBV20-1 and J usage is TRBJ2-7; the DNA was not compared with TRBD2, the D call given in the table. Germline loops: CDR1 DFQATT, CDR2 SNEGSKA (reference sequence). The length of the CDR3 is 8 amino acids, counting both ends. The CDR3 sequence: CSARPIAG.

This clonotype occurred many times. J is TRBJ1-2 and V is TRBV5-8; D remains ambiguous. Germline V lookup: CDR1 SGHTS, CDR2 YDEGEE. CDR3 length equals 15 residues. The V end was cut by 0 bases, the J end by 2 bases, with 11 bases between. CDR3 in DNA: TGTGCCAGCAGCTTGGATGCCAGTGGGAACTATGGCTACACCTTC. Residues: CASSLDASGNYGYTF. Full variable domain (missing parts from reference TRBV5-8 and TRBJ1-2): EAGVTQSPTHLIKTRGQQATLRCSPISGHTSVYWYQQALGLGLQFLLWYDEGEERNRGNFPPRFSGRQFPNYSSELNVNALELEDSALYLCASSLDASGNYGYTFGSGTRLTVV.